What follows are 30 T cell receptor beta chains derived from one specimen sequenced in a study of identical twins (dated by TCRdb to between 2015 and 2016). Libraries came from 5' RACE. This sample was sequenced with an Illumina HiSeq 2000. TCRdb reprocessed the public reads (quality trimming at Q25 with fastp, clone calling with MiXCR) and kept in-frame beta chains. Here each entry gathers all rows of one CDR3 protein and keeps the most common genes and DNA. A total of 500,000 or so distinct CDR3 sequences appear in this sample, 20% to 25% of them only once. The top ten clones comprise around 0.9% of the sample. These records were also assigned to another study, of T cells expressing NK-cell markers.

The source material was CD4+ T cells sorted from blood. The receptors originated from a woman aged 18-30 years in good health.

The chain joins TRBV10-3 to TRBJ1-2; D ambiguous. V lost 2 bases to trimming and J lost 4 bases, with 8 bases between them. The CDR3 is 13 residues long. Germline V gene data show CDR1 as ENHRY and CDR2 as SYGVKD. CDR3 in amino acids: CAISETELYGYTF. The CDR3 DNA follows: TGTGCCATCAGTGAGACGGAGCTCTATGGCTACACCTTC.

This sequence joins TRBV27 and TRBJ1-1; 7 bases are a match to TRBD1. V lost 5 bases and J lost 4; bases outside the gene matches: 7. The CDR3 extends over 14 amino acids. Looked up from germline, CDR1 is MNHEY and CDR2 is SMNVEV (reference sequence). The CDR3 loop reads CASSRDRVRTEAFF. The CDR3 DNA reads TGTGCCAGCAGTCGAGACAGGGTTCGCACTGAAGCTTTCTTT.

This clonotype was observed a handful of times. The V gene is TRBV30, the J gene TRBJ2-7; TRBD2 aligns across 7 bases. The length of the CDR3 is 16 residues. The germline CDR1 and CDR2 sequences are GTSNPN and SVGIG (reference sequence). V lost 5 bases and J lost 7; bases outside the gene matches: 20. The CDR3 DNA reads as TGTGCCTGGTGTAGGGGACGGAGCGGGATCCCAGAGGAGCAGTACTTC. It encodes CAWCRGRSGIPEEQYF. Full variable domain (rest looked up from reference TRBV30 and TRBJ2-7): SQTIHQWPATLVQPVGSPLSLECTVEGTSNPNLYWYRQAAGRGLQLLFYSVGIGQISSEVPQNLSASRPQDRQFILSSKKLLLSDSGFYLCAWCRGRSGIPEEQYFGPGTRLTVT.

There are many counts of this clonotype. The rearrangement uses TRBV20-1 and TRBJ1-2, with 10 bases aligning to TRBD1. CDR3 length equals 16 residues. The V gene's germline CDR1 is DFQATT and CDR2 SNEGSKA (reference sequence). Trimming at V came to 3 bases and at J to 4 bases, leaving 11 bases not matched to a gene. The CDR3 coding sequence is TGCAGTGCTAGTCCGGGACAGGGGCCGGACCCCTATGGCTACACCTTC. This gives the protein CSASPGQGPDPYGYTF.

The chain couples TRBV7-2 to TRBJ1-2; unclear D gene. The CDR3 totals 14 residues. The germline V gene encodes CDR1 SGHTA and CDR2 FQGNSA. V gave up 6 bases and J gave up 0 bases, with 11 bases separating them. CDR3 nucleotide sequence: TGTGCCAGCAGTGCCGGGCCATCTAACTATGGCTACACCTTC. It codes for CASSAGPSNYGYTF.

This chain joins TRBV9 and TRBJ2-1; 7 bases agree with TRBD1. The CDR3 covers 15 residues. Germline CDR1 is SGDLS and CDR2 is YYNGEE. Losses at the gene ends were 1 base for V and 4 bases for J; bases not matched to a gene: 5. Here the CDR3 reads CASSVQTGPYNEQFF. For the CDR3, the DNA is TGTGCCAGCAGCGTACAGACAGGGCCGTACAATGAGCAGTTCTTC.

This sequence joins TRBV7-2 and TRBJ2-6; the match to TRBD2 covers 8 bases. Germline V gives CDR1 SGHTA, CDR2 FQGNSA. The CDR3 contains 17 residues. V dropped 1 base and J dropped 0; count of bases not matched to a gene: 2. The chain's CDR3 is CASSLVAGTSGANVLTF. DNA of the CDR3: TGTGCCAGCAGCTTAGTAGCGGGGACCTCTGGGGCCAACGTCCTGACTTTC. Full variable domain (missing parts from reference TRBV7-2 and TRBJ2-6): GAGVSQSPSNKVTEKGKDVELRCDPISGHTALYWYRQSLGQGLEFLIYFQGNSAPDKSGLPSDRFSAERTGGSVSTLTIQRTQQEDSAVYLCASSLVAGTSGANVLTFGAGSRLTVL.

In its sample, this clonotype was seen a few times. The chain combines TRBV5-1 with TRBJ2-2; TRBD2 matches 7 bases. This CDR3 spans 16 amino acids. With V trimmed by 1 base and J by 1 base, 4 bases remained unmatched. Germline lookup yields CDR1 SGHRS and CDR2 YFSETQ. CDR3 in DNA: TGCGCCAGCAGCTTGAGGCTAGCGGAGAACACCGGGGAGCTGTTTTTT. This translates into CASSLRLAENTGELFF.

The J gene is TRBJ2-5, the V gene TRBV7-9; D is ambiguous. Germline-derived CDR1 and CDR2 are SEHNR and FQNEAQ (reference sequence). The CDR3 has 11 residues. V lost 1 base, J lost 7 bases, and 4 bases lay in between. Here the CDR3 reads CASSLDSTQYF. Written as DNA, the CDR3 is TGTGCCAGCAGCTTAGATTCGACCCAGTACTTC.

This chain joins TRBV5-1 and TRBJ2-2, with D unresolved. Germline loops: CDR1 SGHRS, CDR2 YFSETQ. Trimming removed 0 bases from V and 5 bases from J, with 17 bases in between. The CDR3 runs 17 residues. The CDR3 DNA follows: TGCGCCAGCAGCTTGGACTACTTGGGTTGGGGTACCGGGGAGCTGTTTTTT. Protein: CASSLDYLGWGTGELFF.

This clonotype was observed many times. The chain has TRBV20-1 and TRBJ2-3; TRBD2 matches 9 bases. From germline, CDR1 is DFQATT and CDR2 SNEGSKA (reference sequence). CDR3 size: 18 residues. V was clipped by 3 bases and J by 0 bases; unmatched bases: 13. CDR3 in amino acids: CSASPHRLAATSTDTQYF. The CDR3 nucleotides are TGCAGTGCTAGCCCCCACCGACTAGCGGCAACTAGCACAGATACGCAGTATTTT.

This clonotype was picked up a small number of times. The V gene is TRBV18, the J gene TRBJ2-7, with 7 bases lining up with TRBD2. CDR3 size: 14 residues. The germline CDR1 and CDR2 sequences are KGHSH and LQKENI. V lost 3 bases and J lost 0; bases outside the gene matches: 2. CDR3 protein: CASSPASGSYEQYF. The CDR3 coding sequence is TGTGCCAGCTCACCGGCTAGCGGCTCCTACGAGCAGTACTTC.

V usage is TRBV6-5 and J usage is TRBJ2-5; D is uncertain. V lost 4 bases and J lost 5, with 14 bases in between. This CDR3 is built from 14 residues. From germline, CDR1 is MNHEY and CDR2 SVGAGI. The CDR3, as DNA: TGTGCCAGCAGTTTATCGGAACAGTCGGAGACCCAGTACTTC. Encoded protein: CASSLSEQSETQYF.

The rearrangement links TRBV20-1 to TRBJ2-7, with TRBD2 identical over 7 bases. Germline-derived CDR1 and CDR2 are DFQATT and SNEGSKA (reference sequence). The J segment lost 7 bases and the V segment lost 3 bases, leaving 12 bases of the junction unmatched. The CDR3 is 14 residues long. The CDR3 DNA follows: TGCAGTGCTAGTATCCAAGCGGGGTCCTCGGAGCAGTACTTC. It codes for CSASIQAGSSEQYF.

This clonotype was detected only a few times. The chain recombines TRBV20-1 with TRBJ2-3; TRBD2 matches at 11 bases. Trimming took 3 bases from V and 3 from J; bases not matched to a gene: 5. The CDR3 covers 15 residues. Per the germline V gene, CDR1 is DFQATT and CDR2 is SNEGSKA (reference sequence). CDR3 amino acids: CSASNSGGATDTQYF. As DNA, the CDR3 is TGCAGTGCTAGTAATAGCGGGGGGGCGACAGATACGCAGTATTTT.

The CDR3 here is CASSEFVGGEQYF. In DNA, the CDR3 is TGTGCCAGCAGTGAATTCGTTGGGGGCGAGCAGTACTTC. The gene calls are TRBV25-1 and TRBJ2-7; D possibly matches TRBD1 or TRBD2 (5 bases each). CDR1 is MGHDK, CDR2 SYGVNS, per germline. Trimming took off 1 base at V and 6 bases at J, with 10 bases between the two ends. CDR3 size: 13 residues.

This rearrangement joins TRBV5-1 to TRBJ2-3, with 8 bases fitting TRBD2. Trimming removed 0 bases from V and 4 bases from J; junction bases left unmatched: 4. There are 15 residues in the CDR3. The V gene's germline CDR1 is SGHRS and CDR2 YFSETQ. The CDR3 sequence: CASSLAGTRADTQYF. CDR3 nucleotide sequence: TGCGCCAGCAGCTTGGCCGGGACTAGGGCAGATACGCAGTATTTT. Looking up the rest from reference TRBV5-1 and TRBJ2-3 gives the full variable domain: KAGVTQTPRYLIKTRGQQVTLSCSPISGHRSVSWYQQTPGQGLQFLFEYFSETQRNKGNFPGRFSGRQFSNSRSEMNVSTLELGDSALYLCASSLAGTRADTQYFGPGTRLTVL.

The rearrangement links TRBV12-3 or TRBV12-4 to TRBJ2-2; 8 bases line up with TRBD1. This CDR3 contains 15 residues. The V and J ends lost 6 bases and 5 bases, in that order; junction bases with no gene match: 8. Here the CDR3 reads CASSNGQGRTGELFF. Written as DNA, the CDR3 is TGTGCCAGCAGCAACGGACAGGGACGAACCGGGGAGCTGTTTTTT.

This clonotype was seen a single time. The gene calls are TRBV7-2 and TRBJ2-1; 7 nucleotides line up with TRBD1. Unmatched junction bases numbered 8, after V lost 5 bases and J lost 4 bases. This CDR3 has 15 residues. Germline loops: CDR1 SGHTA, CDR2 FQGNSA. For the CDR3, the DNA is TGTGCCAGCAGCCACAGACAGGGCCCTTACAATGAGCAGTTCTTC. Translating it yields CASSHRQGPYNEQFF.

V and J are TRBV5-1 and TRBJ2-7, with D perhaps TRBD2 (5 bases). The germline CDR1 and CDR2 sequences are SGHRS and YFSETQ. The CDR3 runs to 13 residues. V was clipped by 4 bases and J by 7 bases, with 15 bases between them. The CDR3 DNA reads as TGCGCCAGCAGCGCGAGGGAAGTCAGGGAGCAGTACTTC. Its protein is CASSAREVREQYF.

This chain joins TRBV12-3 or TRBV12-4 and TRBJ2-2; D unresolved. The CDR3 length is 13 residues. CDR3 residues: CAVGRLPAGELFF. The CDR3 nucleotides are TGTGCAGTTGGACGGCTCCCGGCCGGGGAGCTGTTTTTT.

In this sample, this clonotype turned up many times. The rearrangement joins TRBV11-2 to TRBJ2-7; 9 nucleotides agree with TRBD1. Germline V gene lookup returns CDR1 SGHAT and CDR2 FQNNGV. J gave up 4 bases and V 4 bases, and 5 bases lay outside the gene matches. The CDR3 is 14 amino acids. CDR3 in DNA: TGTGCCAGCAGCTCGGGACAGGGATGGTACGAGCAGTACTTC. Translating gives CASSSGQGWYEQYF.

This clonotype was detected many times. The V call is TRBV6-5, the J call TRBJ2-7, with 10 bases that match TRBD2. After removal of 2 bases from V and 2 bases from J, the junction contained 0 bases not matched to a gene. Germline V lookup: CDR1 MNHEY, CDR2 SVGAGI. The CDR3 extends over 14 amino acids. The CDR3 DNA reads as TGTGCCAGCAGTTACAGCGGGAGGGCCTACGAGCAGTACTTC. It encodes CASSYSGRAYEQYF.

The V call is TRBV12-3 or TRBV12-4, the J call TRBJ1-4, with D perhaps matching TRBD1 (5 bases). The CDR3 is made up of 15 amino acids. The V end lost 2 bases, the J end lost 4 bases, and 11 bases lay between the germline ends. The CDR3 sequence: CASSLLRGDNEKLFF. CDR3 coding DNA: TGTGCCAGCAGTTTACTACGAGGGGATAATGAAAAACTGTTTTTT.

This chain joins TRBV20-1 and TRBJ2-3; TRBD2 aligns across 9 bases. Germline values: CDR1 DFQATT, CDR2 SNEGSKA (reference sequence). The CDR3 spans 15 residues. Trimming cost V 1 base and J 3 bases; bases outside gene matches: 5. The CDR3 DNA is TGCAGTGCTAGAGCCGTAGCGGGAGCTACAGATACGCAGTATTTT. The encoded protein is CSARAVAGATDTQYF.

This clonotype was recorded only once. The chain has TRBV4-1 and TRBJ2-2; D gene uncertain. Trimming stripped 4 bases from V and 3 bases from J, with 9 bases between. CDR3 length: 14 residues. Germline V lookup: CDR1 MGHRA, CDR2 YSYEKL. Here the CDR3 reads CASSPLKYTGELFF. CDR3 nucleotides: TGCGCCAGCAGCCCGCTGAAGTACACCGGGGAGCTGTTTTTT.

V and J are TRBV7-4 and TRBJ1-5, with a possible D match to TRBD1 (5 bases). The CDR3 contains 15 residues. The germline CDR1 and CDR2 sequences are SGHVT and SQSDAQ. Trimming stripped 5 bases from V and 6 bases from J, with 17 bases between. The DNA for the CDR3 is TGTGCCAGCAGCCGACCCGACGAGGGGCGTCAGCCCCAGCATTTT. Encoded protein: CASSRPDEGRQPQHF.

This chain joins TRBV29-1 and TRBJ1-1; TRBD1 matches at 10 bases. The length of the CDR3 is 14 residues. Looked up from germline, CDR1 is SQVTM and CDR2 is ANQGSEA. Trimming cost V 3 bases and J 4 bases; bases outside gene matches: 5. The CDR3 bases are TGCAGCGTTGACCCCGACAGGGGGCGCACTGAAGCTTTCTTT. Translated, it gives CSVDPDRGRTEAFF.

This clonotype was picked up many times. The rearrangement links TRBV15 to TRBJ1-5; D gene ambiguous. The CDR3 runs to 15 residues. Germline V gene data show CDR1 as LNHNV and CDR2 as YYDKDF (reference sequence). Trimming took 8 bases from V and 4 from J, leaving 18 bases between them. In DNA, the CDR3 is TGTGCCACCTGGAGGACGGGTTTTGGGAATCAGCCCCAGCATTTT. Protein: CATWRTGFGNQPQHF. The whole variable domain, remainder taken from reference TRBV15 and TRBJ1-5, is DAMVIQNPRYQVTQFGKPVTLSCSQTLNHNVMYWYQQKSSQAPKLLFHYYDKDFNNEADTPDNFQSRRPNTSFCFLDIRSPGLGDTAMYLCATWRTGFGNQPQHFGDGTRLSIL.

The chain combines TRBV12-3 or TRBV12-4 with TRBJ1-5; D ambiguous. The CDR3 is 14 residues long. V was trimmed by 3 bases and J by 9 bases, leaving 15 bases between them. CDR3 bases: TGTGCCAGCAGTTTTAGGGATTTTGCGGGGCCCCAGCATTTT. This codes for CASSFRDFAGPQHF.